This T cell receptor (beta chain) was found in a study of OX40 agonist ivuxolimab in advanced cancers. Any history of autoimmune disease or systemic immunosuppression disqualified patients. CDR1 SEHNR and CDR2 FQNEAQ come from the germline V gene (reference sequence). V was trimmed by 4 bases and J by 1 base, leaving 11 bases between them. This CDR3 has 14 residues. This table comes from immunoSEQ multiplex PCR, and its TCRdb copy is limited to in-frame clones, with some not included. This sample has tens of thousands of clones, with approximately 90% found just once. This receptor was identified in an adult with an advanced solid tumor such as melanoma, head and neck, liver or kidney cancer. This material consisted of CD4+ or CD8+ T cells sorted from blood, taken in a trial of the OX40 agonist ivuxolimab. V is TRBV7-9 and J is TRBJ2-7; D possibly matches TRBD1 or TRBD2 (5 bases each). The CDR3 loop reads CASSSRDRSYEQYF. The CDR3 DNA follows: TGTGCCAGCAGCTCACGGGACCGATCCTACGAGCAGTACTTC.